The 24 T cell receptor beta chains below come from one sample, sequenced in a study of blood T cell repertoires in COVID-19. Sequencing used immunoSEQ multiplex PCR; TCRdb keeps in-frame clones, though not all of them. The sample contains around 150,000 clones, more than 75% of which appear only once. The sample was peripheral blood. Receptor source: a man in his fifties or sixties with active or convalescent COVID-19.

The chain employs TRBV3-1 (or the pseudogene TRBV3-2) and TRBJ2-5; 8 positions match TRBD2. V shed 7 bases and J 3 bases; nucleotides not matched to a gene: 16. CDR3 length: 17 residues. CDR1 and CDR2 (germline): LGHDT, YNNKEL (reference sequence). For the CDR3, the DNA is TGTGCCAGCAAACCCTCGACCGGGAGCGGGGGAAAAGAGACCCAGTACTTC. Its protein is CASKPSTGSGGKETQYF.

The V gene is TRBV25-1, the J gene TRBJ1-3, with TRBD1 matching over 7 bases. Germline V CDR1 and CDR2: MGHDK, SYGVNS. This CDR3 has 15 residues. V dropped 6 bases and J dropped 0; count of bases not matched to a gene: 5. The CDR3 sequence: CASSRTGVSGNTIYF. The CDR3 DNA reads TGTGCCAGCAGCAGGACAGGTGTCTCTGGAAACACCATATATTTT. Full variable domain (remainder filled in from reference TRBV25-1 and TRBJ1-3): EADIYQTPRYLVIGTGKKITLECSQTMGHDKMYWYQQDPGMELHLIHYSYGVNSTEKGDLSSESTVSRIRTEHFPLTLESARPSHTSQYLCASSRTGVSGNTIYFGEGSWLTVV.

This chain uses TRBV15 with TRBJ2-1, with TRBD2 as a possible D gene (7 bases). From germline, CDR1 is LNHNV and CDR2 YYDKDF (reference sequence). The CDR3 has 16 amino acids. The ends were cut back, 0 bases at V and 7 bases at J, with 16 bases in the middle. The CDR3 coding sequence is TGTGCCACCAGCAGAGATCACGGCGGGGGCGGGAATGAGCAGTTCTTC. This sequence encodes CATSRDHGGGGNEQFF. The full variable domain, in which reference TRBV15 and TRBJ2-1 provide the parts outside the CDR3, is DAMVIQNPRYQVTQFGKPVTLSCSQTLNHNVMYWYQQKSSQAPKLLFHYYDKDFNNEADTPDNFQSRRPNTSFCFLDIRSPGLGDTAMYLCATSRDHGGGGNEQFFGPGTRLTVL.

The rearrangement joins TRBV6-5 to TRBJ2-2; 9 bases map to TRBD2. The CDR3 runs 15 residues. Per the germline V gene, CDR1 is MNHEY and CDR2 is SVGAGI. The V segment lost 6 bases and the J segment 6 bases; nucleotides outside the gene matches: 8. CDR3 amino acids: CASRNSGRGAGELFF. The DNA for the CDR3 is TGTGCCAGCAGAAATAGCGGGAGAGGAGCCGGGGAGCTGTTTTTT.

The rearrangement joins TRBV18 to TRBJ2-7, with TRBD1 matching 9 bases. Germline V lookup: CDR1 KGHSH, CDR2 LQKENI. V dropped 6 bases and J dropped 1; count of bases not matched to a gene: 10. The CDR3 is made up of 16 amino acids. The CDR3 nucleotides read TGTGCCAGCTCTTCCGGGACAGGGCTGGTTTCCTACGAGCAGTACTTC. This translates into CASSSGTGLVSYEQYF. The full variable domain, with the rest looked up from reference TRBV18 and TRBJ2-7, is NAGVMQNPRHLVRRRGQEARLRCSPMKGHSHVYWYRQLPEEGLKFMVYLQKENIIDESGMPKERFSAEFPKEGPSILRIQQVVRGDSAAYFCASSSGTGLVSYEQYFGPGTRLTVT.

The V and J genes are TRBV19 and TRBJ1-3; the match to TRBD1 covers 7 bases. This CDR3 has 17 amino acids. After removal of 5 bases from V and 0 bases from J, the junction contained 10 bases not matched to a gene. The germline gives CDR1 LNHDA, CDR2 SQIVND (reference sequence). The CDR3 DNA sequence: TGTGCCAGTAGTGTGACAGGGAGACGCAACTCTGGAAACACCATATATTTT. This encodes CASSVTGRRNSGNTIYF.

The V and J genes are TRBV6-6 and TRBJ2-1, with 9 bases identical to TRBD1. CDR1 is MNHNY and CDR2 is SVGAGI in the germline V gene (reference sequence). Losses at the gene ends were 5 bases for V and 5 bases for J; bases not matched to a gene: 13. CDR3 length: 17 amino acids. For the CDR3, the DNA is TGTGCCAGCAGTCCACCGCTTATGGGACAGGGTGACAATGAGCAGTTCTTC. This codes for CASSPPLMGQGDNEQFF.

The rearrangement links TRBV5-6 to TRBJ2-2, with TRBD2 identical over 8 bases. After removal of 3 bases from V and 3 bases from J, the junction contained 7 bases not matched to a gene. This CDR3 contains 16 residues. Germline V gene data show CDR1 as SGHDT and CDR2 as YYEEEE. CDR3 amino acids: CASSSWGGGYTGELFF. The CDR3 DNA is TGTGCCAGCAGCTCGTGGGGCGGGGGGTACACCGGGGAGCTGTTTTTT.

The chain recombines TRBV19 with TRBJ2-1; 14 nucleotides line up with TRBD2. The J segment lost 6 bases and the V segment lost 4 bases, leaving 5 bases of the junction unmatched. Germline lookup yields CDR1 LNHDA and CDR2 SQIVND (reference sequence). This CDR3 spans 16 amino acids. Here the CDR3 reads CASSRTGTSGSNEQFF. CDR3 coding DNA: TGTGCCAGTAGTAGAACCGGGACTAGCGGGAGCAATGAGCAGTTCTTC.

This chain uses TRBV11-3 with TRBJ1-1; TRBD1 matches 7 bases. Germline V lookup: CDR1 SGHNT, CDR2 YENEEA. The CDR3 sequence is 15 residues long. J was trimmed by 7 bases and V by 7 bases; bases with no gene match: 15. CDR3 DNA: TGTGCCAGCAACAATGCGGGACAGTTCCTAGATGAAGCTTTCTTT. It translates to CASNNAGQFLDEAFF.

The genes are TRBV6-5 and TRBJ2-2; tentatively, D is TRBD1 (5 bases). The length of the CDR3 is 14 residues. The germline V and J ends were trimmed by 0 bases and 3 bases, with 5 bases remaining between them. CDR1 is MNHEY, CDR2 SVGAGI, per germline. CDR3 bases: TGTGCCAGCAGTTACTCCAGGGACACCGGGGAGCTGTTTTTT. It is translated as CASSYSRDTGELFF.

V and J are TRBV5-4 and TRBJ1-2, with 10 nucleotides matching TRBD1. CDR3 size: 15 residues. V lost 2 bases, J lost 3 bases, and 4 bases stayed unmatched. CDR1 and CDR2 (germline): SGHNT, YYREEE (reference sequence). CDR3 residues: CASSFRQGADYGYTF. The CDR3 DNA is TGTGCCAGCAGCTTCAGACAGGGGGCGGACTATGGCTACACCTTC.

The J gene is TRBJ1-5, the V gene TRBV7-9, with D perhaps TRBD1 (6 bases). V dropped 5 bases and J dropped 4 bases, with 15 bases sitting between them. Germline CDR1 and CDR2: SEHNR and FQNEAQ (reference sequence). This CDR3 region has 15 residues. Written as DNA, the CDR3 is TGTGCCAGCAGCCCCACGGGGGGCCAGAATCAGCCCCAGCATTTT. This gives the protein CASSPTGGQNQPQHF.

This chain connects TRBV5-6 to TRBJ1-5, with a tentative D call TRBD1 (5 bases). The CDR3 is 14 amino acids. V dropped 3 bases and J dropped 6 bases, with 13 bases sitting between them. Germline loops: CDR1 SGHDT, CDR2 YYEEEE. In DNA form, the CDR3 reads TGTGCCAGCAGCTGGGGGGTGGGACCTCAGCCCCAGCATTTT. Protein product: CASSWGVGPQPQHF.

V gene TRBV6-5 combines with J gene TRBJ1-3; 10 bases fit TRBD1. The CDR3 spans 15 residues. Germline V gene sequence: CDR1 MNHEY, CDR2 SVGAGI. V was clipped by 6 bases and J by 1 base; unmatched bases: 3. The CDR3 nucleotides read TGTGCCAGCAGGGTGGGACAGGGGTCTGGAAACACCATATATTTT. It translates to CASRVGQGSGNTIYF.

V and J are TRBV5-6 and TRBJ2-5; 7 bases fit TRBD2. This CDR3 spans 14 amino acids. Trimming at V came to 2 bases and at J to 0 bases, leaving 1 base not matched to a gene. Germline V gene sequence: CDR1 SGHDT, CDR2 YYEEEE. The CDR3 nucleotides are TGTGCCAGCAGCTTAGCGGGACACCAAGAGACCCAGTACTTC. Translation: CASSLAGHQETQYF.

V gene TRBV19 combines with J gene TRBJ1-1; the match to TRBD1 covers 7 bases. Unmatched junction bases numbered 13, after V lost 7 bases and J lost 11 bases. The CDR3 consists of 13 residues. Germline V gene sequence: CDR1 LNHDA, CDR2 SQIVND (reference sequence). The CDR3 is CASIDRDGHGAFF. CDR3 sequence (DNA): TGTGCCAGTATCGACAGGGACGGACATGGCGCTTTCTTT. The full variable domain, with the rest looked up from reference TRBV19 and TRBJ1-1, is DGGITQSPKYLFRKEGQNVTLSCEQNLNHDAMYWYRQDPGQGLRLIYYSQIVNDFQKGDIAEGYSVSREKKESFPLTVTSAQKNPTAFYLCASIDRDGHGAFFGQGTRLTVV.

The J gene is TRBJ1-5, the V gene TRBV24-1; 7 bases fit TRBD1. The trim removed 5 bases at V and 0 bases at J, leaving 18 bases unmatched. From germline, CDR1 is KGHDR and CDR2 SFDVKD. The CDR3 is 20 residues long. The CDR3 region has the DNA TGTGCCACCAGTGCGTTTCGTGACAGGGTCGGATTTTTTAGCAATCAGCCCCAGCATTTT. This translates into CATSAFRDRVGFFSNQPQHF.

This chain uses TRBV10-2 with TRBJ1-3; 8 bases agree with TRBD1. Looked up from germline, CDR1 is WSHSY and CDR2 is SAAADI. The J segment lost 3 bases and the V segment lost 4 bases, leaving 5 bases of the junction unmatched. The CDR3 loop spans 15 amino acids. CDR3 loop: CASSVGQGFGNTIYF. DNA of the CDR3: TGCGCCAGCAGTGTCGGACAGGGTTTTGGAAACACCATATATTTT.

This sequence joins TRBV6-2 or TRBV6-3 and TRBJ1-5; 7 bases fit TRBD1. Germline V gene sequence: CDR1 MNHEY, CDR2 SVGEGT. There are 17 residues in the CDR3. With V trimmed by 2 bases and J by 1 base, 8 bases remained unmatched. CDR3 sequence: CASSYPSGGTSNQPQHF. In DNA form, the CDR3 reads TGTGCCAGCAGTTACCCATCAGGGGGGACGAGCAATCAGCCCCAGCATTTT.

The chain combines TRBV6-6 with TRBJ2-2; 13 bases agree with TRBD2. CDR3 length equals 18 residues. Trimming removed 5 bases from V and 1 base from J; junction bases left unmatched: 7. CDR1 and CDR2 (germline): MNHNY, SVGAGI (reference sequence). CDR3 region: CASSPRTSGGRNTGELFF. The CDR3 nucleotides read TGTGCCAGCAGTCCTAGGACTAGCGGGGGTAGGAACACCGGGGAGCTGTTTTTT.

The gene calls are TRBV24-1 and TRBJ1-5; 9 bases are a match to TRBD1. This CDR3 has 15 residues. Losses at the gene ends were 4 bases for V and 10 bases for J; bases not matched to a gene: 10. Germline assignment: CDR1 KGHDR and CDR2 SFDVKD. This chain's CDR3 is CATSDQGQGTPPQHF. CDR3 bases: TGTGCCACCAGTGACCAAGGACAGGGGACGCCCCCCCAGCATTTT.

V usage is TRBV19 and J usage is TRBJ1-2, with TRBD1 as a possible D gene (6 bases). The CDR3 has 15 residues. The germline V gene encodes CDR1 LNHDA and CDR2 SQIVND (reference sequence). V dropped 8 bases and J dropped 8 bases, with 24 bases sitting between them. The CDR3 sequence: CASGTGQRVTSGYTF. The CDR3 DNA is TGTGCCAGTGGCACCGGACAGAGAGTAACATCAGGCTACACCTTC.

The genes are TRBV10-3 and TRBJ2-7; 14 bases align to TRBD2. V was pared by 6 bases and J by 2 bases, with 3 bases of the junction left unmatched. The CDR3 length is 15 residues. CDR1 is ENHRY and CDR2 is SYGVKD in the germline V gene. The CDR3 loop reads CAIRGGLAGAYEQYF. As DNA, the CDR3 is TGTGCCATCAGGGGGGGACTAGCGGGAGCCTACGAGCAGTACTTC.